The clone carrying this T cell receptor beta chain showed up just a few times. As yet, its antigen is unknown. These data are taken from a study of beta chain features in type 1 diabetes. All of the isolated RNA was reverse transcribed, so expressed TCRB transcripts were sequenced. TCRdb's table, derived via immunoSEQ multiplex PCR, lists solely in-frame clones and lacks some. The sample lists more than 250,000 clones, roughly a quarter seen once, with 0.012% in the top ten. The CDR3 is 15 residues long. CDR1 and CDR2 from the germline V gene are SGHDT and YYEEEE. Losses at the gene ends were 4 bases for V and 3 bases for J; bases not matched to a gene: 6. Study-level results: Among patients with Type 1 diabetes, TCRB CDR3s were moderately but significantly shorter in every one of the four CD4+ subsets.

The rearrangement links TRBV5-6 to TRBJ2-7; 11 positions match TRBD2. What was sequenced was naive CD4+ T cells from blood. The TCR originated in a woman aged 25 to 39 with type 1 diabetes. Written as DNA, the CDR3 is TGTGCCAGCAGCCCCGGGACTAGCGGTTTCTACGAGCAGTACTTC. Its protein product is CASSPGTSGFYEQYF.